This entry describes one T cell receptor (beta chain). There is no known antigen for this receptor. No base qualities exist here, and no much larger clone lies one base off it. The record originates from a study of T-cell memory formation after mild COVID-19 (TCRdb year 2021). A note on the overall study: TCR sequence clusters from the two donors were found to be largely donor specific. Longitudinal TCRalpha and TCRbeta repertoire sequencing tracked T-cell clones expanding and contracting after mild COVID-19 in a couple of donors. The cohort comprised two young, previously healthy adult volunteers, one female and one male. Study-wide findings and limitations: Balanced CD4/CD8 phenotypes were observed for clones contracting from day 15 to 85, whereas a bias towards CD4+ was observed for a second wave of clones expanding from day 15 to 37. SARS-CoV-2 specificity of the second-wave clones peaking on day 37 was not confirmed. Contracting CD4+ clones appeared mostly in the CM and EM memory subsets, whereas CD8+ clones were enriched in EMRA. Only a couple of mild cases were covered by the study, and larger cohorts that include severe cases with pre-infection samples were considered necessary. Some responding clones were detected in pre-infection memory, suggesting pre-existing cross-reactive memory T cells joined the SARS-CoV-2 response.

Inclusive of the bounding cysteine and phenylalanine, the CDR3 is 15 residues long. Here the CDR3 DNA is all that survives: 45 bases in frame from base 1. The V end loses 6 bases and the J end loses 8 bases, and a stretch of 22 bases separates them. For CDR1 and CDR2, the germline V gene (reference sequence) lists DFQATT and SNEGSKA. Ficoll-Paque density gradient centrifugation was the method used to isolate PBMCs. TCRdb names Illumina NovaSeq 6000 as the instrument used. Using 5'RACE with constant-segment primers, TCRalpha and TCRbeta cDNA libraries were constructed, with sample barcodes and unique molecular identifiers added in the process. Trizol reagent was used to extract RNA from every sample. The libraries were amplified in two PCR steps, and the second step added a second sample barcode and Illumina TruSeq adapters. Sequencing of libraries was performed on an Illumina NovaSeq with 2 x 150 bp paired-end reads. As for the authors' bioinformatics: Demultiplexing of reads and collapsing into UMI-guided consensus sequences were performed with migec v1.2.7. Using mixcr v2.1.11, UMI consensuses were aligned to TRA and TRB V and J templates and then assembled into clonotypes. A clonotype was counted as expanded or contracted only when both edgeR and NoisET called the clonotype significant, with the noise models trained on biological replicates. For edgeR calls, the cutoffs were a false discovery rate-adjusted p below 0.01 and a log2 fold-change threshold of 1. As an exploratory analysis of dynamics, max-normalized trajectories of the 1000 most abundant clonotypes were examined with PCA combined with hierarchical clustering. Separately sequenced CD4+ and CD8+ repertoires were used to assign the CD4 or CD8 phenotype of responding clones. The public reads were reprocessed in TCRdb via fastp at Q25 and MiXCR, keeping in-frame beta chains. Each CDR3 protein gets just one entry, which takes the most common genes and DNA from the rows behind it. These V and J calls derive from TCRdb rather than the authors' analysis. This sample is represented by 350,000 to 500,000 distinct CDR3 sequences; about a sixth of them were singletons. The ten largest make up about 22% of the sample.

Recombination linked TRBV20-1 to TRBJ1-4, and possibly TRBD1, on 5 matching bases. The TCR sequence derives from a man younger than 35 who had mild COVID-19 (a few samples of this study predate the infection). The sample titles of this study are shuffled in the database, so cell type and time point are left out; the donor was told from shared clones. Sequencing used PBMCs or a T cell subset sorted from them (not recorded which). The DNA sequence is as follows: TGCAGTGCCCCGCTGGGGGGGGGTGCGAGGGAAAAACTGTTTTTT. This is translated as CSAPLGGGAREKLFF.